The sequence of this T cell receptor (beta chain) was determined in a study of cytomegalovirus exposure and HLA in healthy donors. The study's findings and limits: Presence/absence results assume similar sequencing depth per donor, which may not hold. There were several of the most significant clusters that appeared linked to common viral pathogens in a later analysis. A later analysis linked a missense DCLRE1C variant to TCR beta V- and J-gene trimming. Clonal expansion was found to be greater in HLA-associated TCR beta chains than in equally common others in a later analysis.

There are 14 residues in the CDR3. Trimming cost V 2 bases and J 0 bases, with 8 bases left between them. CDR1 and CDR2 (germline): SGHNT, YYREEE (reference sequence). A word on this clone: Antigen unknown.

The PCR made use of 60 Vbeta and 13 Jbeta primers. Sequencing used immunoSEQ multiplex PCR; TCRdb keeps in-frame clones, though not all of them. The profile covers about 140,000 clones, with roughly three quarters appearing a single time and roughly 4.7% taken by the ten largest. The TCR sequence derives from a man aged 55 to 70 in good health and CMV-seronegative. The chain couples TRBV5-4 to TRBJ2-5; D is ambiguous. The sample was PBMCs. This CDR3 is CASSFDKYQETQYF. In nucleotides, the CDR3 is TGTGCCAGCAGCTTTGACAAGTACCAAGAGACCCAGTACTTC.